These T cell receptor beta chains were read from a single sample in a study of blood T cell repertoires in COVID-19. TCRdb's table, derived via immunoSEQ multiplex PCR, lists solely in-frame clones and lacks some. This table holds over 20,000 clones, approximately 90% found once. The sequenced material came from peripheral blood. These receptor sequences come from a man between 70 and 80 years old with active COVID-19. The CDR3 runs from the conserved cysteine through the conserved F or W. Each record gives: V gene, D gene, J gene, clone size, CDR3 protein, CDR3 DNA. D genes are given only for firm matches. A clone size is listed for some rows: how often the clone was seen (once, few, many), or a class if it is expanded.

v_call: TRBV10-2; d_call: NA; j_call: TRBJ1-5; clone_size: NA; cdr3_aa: CASSQTNQPQHF; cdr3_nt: TGCGCCAGCAGTCAGACTAATCAGCCCCAGCATTTT
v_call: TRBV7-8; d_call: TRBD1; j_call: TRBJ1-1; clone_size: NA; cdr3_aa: CASSPGGQGADTEAFF; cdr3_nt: TGTGCCAGCAGCCCTGGAGGGCAGGGGGCTGACACTGAAGCTTTCTTT
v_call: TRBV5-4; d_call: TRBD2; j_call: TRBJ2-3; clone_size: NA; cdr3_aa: CASSTKRGENPDTQYF; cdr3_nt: TGTGCCAGCAGCACTAAGCGGGGGGAGAACCCGGATACGCAGTATTTT
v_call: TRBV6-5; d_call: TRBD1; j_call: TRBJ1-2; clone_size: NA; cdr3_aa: CASSHGTDWEGYTF; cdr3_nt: TGTGCCAGCAGCCATGGGACAGATTGGGAAGGCTACACCTTC
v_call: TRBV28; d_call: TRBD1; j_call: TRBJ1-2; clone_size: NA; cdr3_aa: CASRNHETGGKYGYTF; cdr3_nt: TGTGCCAGCAGGAACCACGAGACAGGGGGCAAGTATGGCTACACCTTC
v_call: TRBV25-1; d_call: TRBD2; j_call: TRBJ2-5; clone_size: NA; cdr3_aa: CASSGLAGLAETQYF; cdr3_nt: TGTGCCAGCAGTGGACTAGCGGGATTAGCGGAGACCCAGTACTTC
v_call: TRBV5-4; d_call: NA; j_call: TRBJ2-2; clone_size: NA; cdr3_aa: CASSPALGELFF; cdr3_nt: TGTGCCAGCAGCCCTGCGCTCGGGGAGCTGTTTTTT
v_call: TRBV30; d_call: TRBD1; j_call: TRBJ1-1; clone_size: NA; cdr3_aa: CARSGQQNTEAFF; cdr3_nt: TGTGCCCGATCGGGACAGCAGAACACTGAAGCTTTCTTT
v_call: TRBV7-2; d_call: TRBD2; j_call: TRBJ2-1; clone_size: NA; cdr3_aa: CASNLGLAGAHGKQFF; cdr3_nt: TGTGCCAGCAACTTAGGGCTAGCGGGGGCCCATGGGAAGCAGTTCTTC
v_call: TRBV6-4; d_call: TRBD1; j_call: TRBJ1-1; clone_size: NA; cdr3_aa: CASSPDRGREAFF; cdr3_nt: TGTGCCAGCAGTCCCGACAGGGGCCGTGAAGCTTTCTTT
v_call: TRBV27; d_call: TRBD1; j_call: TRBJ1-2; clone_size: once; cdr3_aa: CASSSGQGTPSNYGYTF; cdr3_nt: TGTGCCAGCAGTTCGGGACAGGGGACACCTAGTAACTATGGCTACACCTTC
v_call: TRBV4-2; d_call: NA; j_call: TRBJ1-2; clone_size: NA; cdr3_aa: CASSQYHRVPPVFYTF; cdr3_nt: TGTGCCAGCAGCCAATACCACAGGGTCCCCCCAGTTTTCTACACCTTC
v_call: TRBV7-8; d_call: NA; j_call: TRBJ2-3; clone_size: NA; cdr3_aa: CASSPGSTSTDTQYF; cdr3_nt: TGTGCCAGCTCGCCAGGGTCGACTAGCACAGATACGCAGTATTTT
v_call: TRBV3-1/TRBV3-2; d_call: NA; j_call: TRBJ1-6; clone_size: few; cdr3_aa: CASSLSTRGSPLHF; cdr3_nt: TGTGCCAGCAGCCTCTCTACGCGAGGCTCACCCCTCCACTTT
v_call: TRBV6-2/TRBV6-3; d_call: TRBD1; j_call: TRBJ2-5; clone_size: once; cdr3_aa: CASSRQGAETQYF; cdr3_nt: TGTGCCAGCAGTAGACAGGGGGCTGAGACCCAGTACTTC
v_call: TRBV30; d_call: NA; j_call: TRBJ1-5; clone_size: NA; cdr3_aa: CAWSKRRDGQPQHF; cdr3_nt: TGTGCCTGGAGTAAGCGCAGGGATGGGCAGCCCCAGCATTTT
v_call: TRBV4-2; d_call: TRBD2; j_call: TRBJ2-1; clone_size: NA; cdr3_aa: CASSHGLAGDEQFF; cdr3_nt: TGTGCCAGCAGCCATGGACTAGCGGGGGATGAGCAGTTCTTC
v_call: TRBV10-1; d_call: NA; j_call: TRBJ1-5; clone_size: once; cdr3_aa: CASSESGSGQPQHF; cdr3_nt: TGCGCCAGCAGTGAGTCCGGGTCGGGGCAGCCCCAGCATTTT
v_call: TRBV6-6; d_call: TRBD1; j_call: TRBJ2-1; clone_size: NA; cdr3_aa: CASSPLTGTGGSSEQFF; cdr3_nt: TGTGCCAGCAGTCCTCTTACCGGGACAGGGGGTTCTAGCGAGCAGTTCTTC
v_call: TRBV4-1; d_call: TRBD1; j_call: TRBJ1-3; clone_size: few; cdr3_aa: CASSRQGALLSGNTIYF; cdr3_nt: TGCGCCAGCAGCCGTCAGGGGGCCCTACTCTCTGGAAACACCATATATTTT
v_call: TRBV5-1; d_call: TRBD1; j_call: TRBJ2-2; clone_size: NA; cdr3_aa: CASSSAYGTANTGELFF; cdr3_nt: TGCGCCAGCAGCTCCGCTTACGGGACAGCGAACACCGGGGAGCTGTTTTTT
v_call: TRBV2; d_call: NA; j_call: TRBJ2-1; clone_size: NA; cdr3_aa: CASSAYNEQFF; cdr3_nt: TGTGCCAGCAGCGCCTACAATGAGCAGTTCTTC
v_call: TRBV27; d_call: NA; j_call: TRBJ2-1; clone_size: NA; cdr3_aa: CASSSRAPHFRDYNEQFF; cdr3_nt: TGTGCCAGCAGTTCAAGGGCCCCTCACTTTCGGGACTACAATGAGCAGTTCTTC
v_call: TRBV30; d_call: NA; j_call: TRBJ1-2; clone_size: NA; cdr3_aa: CAWSVGGPYGYTF; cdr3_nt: TGTGCCTGGAGTGTAGGAGGGCCCTATGGCTACACCTTC
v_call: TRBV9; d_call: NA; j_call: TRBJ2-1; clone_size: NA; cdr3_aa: CASSPKIAEIYNEQFF; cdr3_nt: TGTGCCAGCAGCCCCAAGATCGCGGAGATTTACAATGAGCAGTTCTTC
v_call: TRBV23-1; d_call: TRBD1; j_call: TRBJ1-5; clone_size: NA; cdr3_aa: CASRLDRGGQPQHF; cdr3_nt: TGCGCCAGCAGACTCGACAGGGGTGGTCAGCCCCAGCATTTT
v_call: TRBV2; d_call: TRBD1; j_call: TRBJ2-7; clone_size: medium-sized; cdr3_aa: CASSEVGVGTGRYEQYF; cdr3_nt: TGTGCCAGCAGTGAAGTGGGGGTTGGGACAGGGAGGTACGAGCAGTACTTC
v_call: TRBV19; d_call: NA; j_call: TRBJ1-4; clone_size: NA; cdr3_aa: CASRTVTNEKLFF; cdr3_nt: TGTGCCAGCCGGACAGTGACTAATGAAAAACTGTTTTTT
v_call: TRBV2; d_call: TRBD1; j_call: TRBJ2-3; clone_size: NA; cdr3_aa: CASSPDRDYTDTQYF; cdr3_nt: TGTGCCAGCAGTCCGGACAGGGATTATACAGATACGCAGTATTTT
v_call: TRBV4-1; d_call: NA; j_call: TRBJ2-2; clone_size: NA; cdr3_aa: CASSQDLEQVNTGELFF; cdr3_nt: TGCGCCAGCAGCCAAGATCTCGAACAGGTCAACACCGGGGAGCTGTTTTTT
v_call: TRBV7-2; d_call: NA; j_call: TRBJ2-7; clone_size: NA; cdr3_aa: CASSGGWGSEQYF; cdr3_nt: TGTGCCAGCAGCGGGGGGTGGGGATCGGAGCAGTACTTC
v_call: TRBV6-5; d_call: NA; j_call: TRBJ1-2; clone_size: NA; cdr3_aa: CASRPGGGINYGYTF; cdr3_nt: TGTGCCAGCAGACCGGGGGGGGGCATCAACTATGGCTACACCTTC
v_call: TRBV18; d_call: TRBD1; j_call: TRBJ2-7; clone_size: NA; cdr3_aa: CASSDRGRGSYEQYF; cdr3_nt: TGTGCCAGCTCCGACAGGGGGCGAGGTTCCTACGAGCAGTACTTC